The next 15 T cell receptor beta chains were all read from a single sample in a study of blood T cell repertoires in COVID-19. The repertoire was sequenced with immunoSEQ multiplex PCR; TCRdb's copy has only in-frame clones and lacks some. The sample has roughly 21,000 clones, about nine tenths seen once. Sequencing used peripheral blood. Receptor source: a woman aged 80 or over with active or convalescent COVID-19.

The chain joins TRBV7-6 to TRBJ2-1; tentatively, D is TRBD2 (5 bases). The V gene lost 1 base and the J gene lost 0 bases, with 7 bases spanning the gap. The germline V gene encodes CDR1 SGHVS and CDR2 FNYEAQ. There are 15 residues in the CDR3. CDR3 bases: TGTGCCAGCAGCTTAGTCGGAGGCTCCTACAATGAGCAGTTCTTC. Protein: CASSLVGGSYNEQFF.

CDR3 coding DNA: TGTGCCAGCAGTCCCAGACACCCCTATTACAATGAGCAGTTCTTC. Residues: CASSPRHPYYNEQFF. The chain is built from TRBV27 and TRBJ2-1; no clear D. CDR1 is MNHEY, CDR2 SMNVEV, per germline (reference sequence). This CDR3 is 15 amino acids long. Trimming cost V 5 bases and J 4 bases, with 15 bases left between them.

CDR3 sequence (DNA): TGTGCCAGTTTTAGGGACAGTGGAACTGAAGCTTTCTTT. Amino acids: CASFRDSGTEAFF. V and J are TRBV2 and TRBJ1-1; TRBD1 agrees at 7 bases. In germline, CDR1 is SNHLY, CDR2 FYNNEI. V was pared by 9 bases and J by 5 bases, with 9 bases of the junction left unmatched. The CDR3 extends over 13 amino acids.

The V call is TRBV5-1, the J call TRBJ1-2; TRBD1 matches at 7 bases. J gave up 4 bases and V 0 bases, and 6 bases lay outside the gene matches. Per the germline V gene, CDR1 is SGHRS and CDR2 is YFSETQ. CDR3 length: 15 residues. Here the CDR3 reads CASSLVAGGTYGYTF. The CDR3 bases are TGCGCCAGCAGCTTGGTGGCAGGGGGTACCTATGGCTACACCTTC.

For the CDR3, the DNA is TGCGCCAGCAGCTTGGTACTTGGGGGGGATACGCAGTATTTT. Translation gives CASSLVLGGDTQYF. V gene TRBV5-1 combines with J gene TRBJ2-3, with D perhaps matching TRBD2 (6 bases). CDR3 length: 14 amino acids. Trimming removed 0 bases from V and 6 bases from J, with 11 bases in between. Germline values: CDR1 SGHRS, CDR2 YFSETQ.

This chain uses TRBV11-2 with TRBJ1-4; tentatively, D is TRBD1 (6 bases). Deletions cut 1 base from V and 1 base from J, with 13 bases between. Germline CDR1 SGHAT, CDR2 FQNNGV. This CDR3 spans 17 amino acids. CDR3 bases: TGTGCCAGCAGCTTAGTCGGGCAGGGGTTAACTAATGAAAAACTGTTTTTT. Its translation is CASSLVGQGLTNEKLFF.

The rearrangement links TRBV3-1 (or the pseudogene TRBV3-2) to TRBJ2-7; TRBD1 is a possible D gene (6 bases). The CDR3 length is 13 residues. Trimming shortened V by 8 bases and J by 4 bases, and 15 bases separated the two germline ends. Germline lookup yields CDR1 LGHDT and CDR2 YNNKEL (reference sequence). CDR3 in DNA: TGTGCCAGCCTCTCCGGGACAACTTACGAGCAGTACTTC. Its protein product is CASLSGTTYEQYF.

This clone appeared once. V usage is TRBV19 and J usage is TRBJ2-2; D ambiguous. Trimming removed 5 bases at V and 4 bases at J, with 11 bases between. The CDR3 contains 14 residues. Germline CDR1 LNHDA, CDR2 SQIVND (reference sequence). The CDR3 sequence is CASSFQSGTGELFF. CDR3 in DNA: TGTGCCAGTAGTTTCCAGTCGGGCACCGGGGAGCTGTTTTTT.

This chain joins TRBV6-5 and TRBJ1-1; TRBD1 is a possible D gene (5 bases). Germline V gene lookup returns CDR1 MNHEY and CDR2 SVGAGI. Trimming stripped 0 bases from V and 6 bases from J, with 11 bases between. The CDR3 sequence is 14 residues long. CDR3 in DNA: TGTGCCAGCAGTTACTCGAGCCAGGGCTCTGAAGCTTTCTTT. Translated: CASSYSSQGSEAFF.

The chain combines TRBV11-2 with TRBJ2-7, with TRBD2 matching over 10 bases. Trimming at V came to 5 bases and at J to 7 bases, leaving 8 bases not matched to a gene. Per germline, CDR1 SGHAT and CDR2 FQNNGV. The CDR3 is made up of 14 amino acids. DNA of the CDR3: TGTGCCAGCAGCATAGCCGGGACTAGCGATGAGCAGTACTTC. It translates to CASSIAGTSDEQYF.

J is TRBJ1-5 and V is TRBV15, with D perhaps TRBD1 (5 bases). Germline CDR1 and CDR2: LNHNV and YYDKDF (reference sequence). The CDR3 contains 14 residues. Trimming left V 2 bases short and J 1 base short, with 6 bases between. The CDR3 spells CATSRQGSNQPQHF. The CDR3, as DNA: TGTGCCACCAGCAGACAGGGAAGCAATCAGCCCCAGCATTTT. The full variable domain, its missing parts supplied by reference TRBV15 and TRBJ1-5, is DAMVIQNPRYQVTQFGKPVTLSCSQTLNHNVMYWYQQKSSQAPKLLFHYYDKDFNNEADTPDNFQSRRPNTSFCFLDIRSPGLGDTAMYLCATSRQGSNQPQHFGDGTRLSIL.

The rearrangement uses TRBV15 and TRBJ1-4; D is unresolved. CDR3 length: 15 residues. Germline V lookup: CDR1 LNHNV, CDR2 YYDKDF (reference sequence). V lost 0 bases and J 3 bases, leaving 8 bases between the germline ends. The CDR3, as DNA: TGTGCCACCAGCAGAGATCGGGGAGCTAATGAAAAACTGTTTTTT. The encoded protein is CATSRDRGANEKLFF.

This clone was observed a few times. J is TRBJ2-7 and V is TRBV9; 8 positions agree with TRBD1. V was clipped by 1 base and J by 7 bases; unmatched bases: 7. The germline gives CDR1 SGDLS, CDR2 YYNGEE. The CDR3 runs to 14 residues. CDR3 sequence (DNA): TGTGCCAGCAGCGTATATCAGGGGGCGGAAGAGCAGTACTTC. This gives the protein CASSVYQGAEEQYF.

The chain is built from TRBV7-3 and TRBJ1-2; D gene ambiguous. The CDR3 contains 13 residues. The germline V gene encodes CDR1 SGHTA and CDR2 FQGTGA. V lost 2 bases and J lost 8, with 12 bases in between. The CDR3 protein is CASSLGGGGGYTF. As DNA, the CDR3 is TGTGCCAGCAGCTTAGGAGGAGGAGGCGGCTACACCTTC. Full variable domain (remainder filled in from reference TRBV7-3 and TRBJ1-2): GAGVSQTPSNKVTEKGKYVELRCDPISGHTALYWYRQSLGQGPEFLIYFQGTGAADDSGLPNDRFFAVRPEGSVSTLKIQRTERGDSAVYLCASSLGGGGGYTFGSGTRLTVV.

The chain links TRBV27 to TRBJ1-6; D not certain. V was cut by 3 bases and J by 7 bases, with 7 bases left in between. The CDR3 has 13 residues. CDR1 MNHEY and CDR2 SMNVEV come from the germline V gene (reference sequence). The CDR3 bases are TGTGCCAGCAGTTTGATGGAGAATTCACCCCTCCACTTT. It translates to CASSLMENSPLHF.